The present T cell receptor beta chain was sequenced within a study of blood T cell repertoires in COVID-19. Authors' processing steps: Amplification with reference gene primers provided the estimates of nucleated cell counts. Libraries were prepared by immunoSEQ multiplex PCR; TCRdb keeps only in-frame clonotypes and omits some of them. The D gene and trimming were derived from the DNA, and the V and J assignments and clone size from that table. The profile shows approximately 350,000 clones, approximately 88% of them singletons. This clone was seen only a few times. Trimming shortened V by 6 bases and J by 5 bases, and 13 bases separated the two germline ends. CDR3 size: 13 residues. Germline lookup yields CDR1 MNHEY and CDR2 SVGAGI.

The sample taken for sequencing was peripheral blood. The clonotype comes from a man aged 35-49 years with acute or convalescent COVID-19. This chain connects TRBV6-5 to TRBJ1-2; the D gene is possibly TRBD1 (6 bases). CDR3 DNA: TGTGCCAGCAGCCAAGGACAGAATTATGGCTACACCTTC. It yields the protein CASSQGQNYGYTF.